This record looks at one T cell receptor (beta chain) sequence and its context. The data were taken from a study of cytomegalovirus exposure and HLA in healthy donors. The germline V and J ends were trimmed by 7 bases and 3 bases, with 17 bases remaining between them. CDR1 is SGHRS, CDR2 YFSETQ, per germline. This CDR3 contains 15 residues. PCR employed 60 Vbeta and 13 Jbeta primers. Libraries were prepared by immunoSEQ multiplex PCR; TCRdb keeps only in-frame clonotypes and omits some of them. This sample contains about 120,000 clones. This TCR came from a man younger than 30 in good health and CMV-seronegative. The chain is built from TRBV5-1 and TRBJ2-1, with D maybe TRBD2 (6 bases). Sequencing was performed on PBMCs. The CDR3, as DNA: TGCGCCAGCGGGTCGACCGGAGGGAACTACAATGAGCAGTTCTTC. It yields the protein CASGSTGGNYNEQFF. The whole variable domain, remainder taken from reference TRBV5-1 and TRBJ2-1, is KAGVTQTPRYLIKTRGQQVTLSCSPISGHRSVSWYQQTPGQGLQFLFEYFSETQRNKGNFPGRFSGRQFSNSRSEMNVSTLELGDSALYLCASGSTGGNYNEQFFGPGTRLTVL.